This T cell receptor (beta chain) was sequenced for a study of PD-L1 blockade in urothelial cancer. Libraries were prepared by immunoSEQ multiplex PCR; TCRdb keeps only in-frame clonotypes and omits some of them. The table includes around 70,000 clones, roughly 90% detected once. Time point described: pretreatment peripheral blood. CDR3 length equals 13 residues. V lost 4 bases, J lost 8 bases, and 5 bases stayed unmatched. Germline V gene lookup returns CDR1 LNHDA and CDR2 SQIVND (reference sequence). The chain carries TRBV19 and TRBJ1-5; 7 bases are shared with TRBD1. Sequencing was performed on PBMCs, taken around atezolizumab (anti-PD-L1) treatment. The receptor's source is a man between 65 and 80 years old with urothelial cancer. The CDR3 nucleotides read TGTGCCAGTAGTACGGGACAGCCCAAGCCCCAGCATTTT. As protein: CASSTGQPKPQHF.